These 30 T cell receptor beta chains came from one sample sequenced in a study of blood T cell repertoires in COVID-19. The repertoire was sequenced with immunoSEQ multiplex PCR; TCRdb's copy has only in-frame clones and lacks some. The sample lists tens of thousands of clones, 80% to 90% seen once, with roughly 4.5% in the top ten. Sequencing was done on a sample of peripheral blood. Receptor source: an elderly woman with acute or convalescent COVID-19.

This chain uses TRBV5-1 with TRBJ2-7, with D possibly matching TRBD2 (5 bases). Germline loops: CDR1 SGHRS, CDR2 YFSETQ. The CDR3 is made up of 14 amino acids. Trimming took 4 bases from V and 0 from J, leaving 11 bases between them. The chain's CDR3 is CASSASGSSYEQYF. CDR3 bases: TGCGCCAGCAGCGCCTCGGGAAGCTCCTACGAGCAGTACTTC.

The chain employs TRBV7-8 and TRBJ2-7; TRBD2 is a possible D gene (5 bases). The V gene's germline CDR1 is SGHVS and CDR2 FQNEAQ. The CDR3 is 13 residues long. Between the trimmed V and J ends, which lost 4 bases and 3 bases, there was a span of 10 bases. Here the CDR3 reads CASSSPLVYEQYF. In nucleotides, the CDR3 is TGTGCCAGCAGCTCCCCACTAGTCTACGAGCAGTACTTC.

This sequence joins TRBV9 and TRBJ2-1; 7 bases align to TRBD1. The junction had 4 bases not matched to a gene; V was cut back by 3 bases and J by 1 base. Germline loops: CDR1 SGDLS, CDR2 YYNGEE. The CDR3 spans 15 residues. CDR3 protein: CASSEMGQSYNEQFF. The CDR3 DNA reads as TGTGCCAGCAGCGAGATGGGACAGTCCTACAATGAGCAGTTCTTC.

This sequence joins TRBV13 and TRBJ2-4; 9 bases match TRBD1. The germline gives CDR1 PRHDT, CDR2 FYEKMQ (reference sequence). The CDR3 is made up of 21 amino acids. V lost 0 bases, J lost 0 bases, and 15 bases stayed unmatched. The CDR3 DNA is TGTGCCAGCAGCTTAGGTCTCTCCCGGACAGGGGACCACTTAGCCAAAAACATTCAGTACTTC. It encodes CASSLGLSRTGDHLAKNIQYF.

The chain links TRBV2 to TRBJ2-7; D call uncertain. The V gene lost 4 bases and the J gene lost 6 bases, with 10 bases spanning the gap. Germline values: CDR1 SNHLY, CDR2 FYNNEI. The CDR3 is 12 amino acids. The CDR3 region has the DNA TGTGCCAGCAGTGTTCCCCCCGGCGAGCAGTACTTC. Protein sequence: CASSVPPGEQYF.

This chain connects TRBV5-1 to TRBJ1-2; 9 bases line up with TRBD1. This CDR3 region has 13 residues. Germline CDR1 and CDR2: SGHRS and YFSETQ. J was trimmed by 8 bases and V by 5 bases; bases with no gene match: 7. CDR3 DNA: TGCGCCAGCAGGGGACAGGGACGAGAAGGCTACACCTTC. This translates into CASRGQGREGYTF.

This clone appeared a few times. CDR3 in amino acids: CAISVLAGSVSTDTQYF. The CDR3 nucleotides are TGTGCCATCAGTGTTTTGGCGGGGTCCGTCAGCACAGATACGCAGTATTTT. The V and J genes are TRBV10-3 and TRBJ2-3; TRBD2 is a possible D gene (6 bases). Trimming pared 4 bases from V and 0 bases from J, leaving 17 bases between. Germline CDR1 and CDR2: ENHRY and SYGVKD. The CDR3 loop spans 17 amino acids.

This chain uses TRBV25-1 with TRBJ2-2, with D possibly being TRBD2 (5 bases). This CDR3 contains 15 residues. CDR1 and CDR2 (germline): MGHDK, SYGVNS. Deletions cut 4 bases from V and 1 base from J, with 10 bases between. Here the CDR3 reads CASSGVLGNTGELFF. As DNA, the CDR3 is TGTGCCAGCAGTGGTGTACTAGGGAACACCGGGGAGCTGTTTTTT. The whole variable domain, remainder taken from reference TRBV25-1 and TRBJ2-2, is EADIYQTPRYLVIGTGKKITLECSQTMGHDKMYWYQQDPGMELHLIHYSYGVNSTEKGDLSSESTVSRIRTEHFPLTLESARPSHTSQYLCASSGVLGNTGELFFGEGSRLTVL.

CDR3 in DNA: TGTGCCAGCAGCATCTGGACAGCTACCGGGGAGCTGTTTTTT. Amino acid sequence: CASSIWTATGELFF. This sequence joins TRBV11-2 and TRBJ2-2; D is perhaps TRBD1 (6 bases). Trimming removed 5 bases at V and 5 bases at J, with 12 bases between. Germline-derived CDR1 and CDR2 are SGHAT and FQNNGV. The CDR3 covers 14 residues.

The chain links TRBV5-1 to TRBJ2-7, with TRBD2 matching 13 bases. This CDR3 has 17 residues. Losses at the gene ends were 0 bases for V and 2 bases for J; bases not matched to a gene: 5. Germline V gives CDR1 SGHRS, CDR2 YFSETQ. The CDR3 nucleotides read TGCGCCAGCAGCTTGGGGACTAGCGGGAGAACGGCCTACGAGCAGTACTTC. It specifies CASSLGTSGRTAYEQYF. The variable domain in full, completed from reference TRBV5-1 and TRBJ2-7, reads KAGVTQTPRYLIKTRGQQVTLSCSPISGHRSVSWYQQTPGQGLQFLFEYFSETQRNKGNFPGRFSGRQFSNSRSEMNVSTLELGDSALYLCASSLGTSGRTAYEQYFGPGTRLTVT.

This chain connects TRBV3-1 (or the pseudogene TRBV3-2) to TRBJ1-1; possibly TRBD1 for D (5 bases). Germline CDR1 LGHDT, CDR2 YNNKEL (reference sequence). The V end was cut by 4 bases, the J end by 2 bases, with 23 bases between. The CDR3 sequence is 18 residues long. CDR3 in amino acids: CASSPRTGGYGGNTEAFF. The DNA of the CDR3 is TGTGCCAGCAGCCCACGGACGGGCGGGTACGGGGGAAACACTGAAGCTTTCTTT.

The CDR3 DNA is TGTGCCAGCATCCAAATGGGGACAGTCAATCAGCCCCAGCATTTT. Protein product: CASIQMGTVNQPQHF. V is TRBV28 and J is TRBJ1-5; TRBD1 aligns across 7 bases. The CDR3 contains 15 residues. Looked up from germline, CDR1 is MDHEN and CDR2 is SYDVKM. The V gene end was trimmed by 7 bases and the J gene end by 3 bases; junction bases not matched to a gene: 9. The whole variable domain, remainder taken from reference TRBV28 and TRBJ1-5, is DVKVTQSSRYLVKRTGEKVFLECVQDMDHENMFWYRQDPGLGLRLIYFSYDVKMKEKGDIPEGYSVSREKKERFSLILESASTNQTSMYLCASIQMGTVNQPQHFGDGTRLSIL.

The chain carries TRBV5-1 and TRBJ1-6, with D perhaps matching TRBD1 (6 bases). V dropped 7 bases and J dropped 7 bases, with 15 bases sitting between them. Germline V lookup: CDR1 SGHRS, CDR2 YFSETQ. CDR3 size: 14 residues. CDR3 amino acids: CASSTGQGNSPLHF. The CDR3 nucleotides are TGCGCCAGCTCAACGGGTCAGGGGAATTCACCCCTCCACTTT.

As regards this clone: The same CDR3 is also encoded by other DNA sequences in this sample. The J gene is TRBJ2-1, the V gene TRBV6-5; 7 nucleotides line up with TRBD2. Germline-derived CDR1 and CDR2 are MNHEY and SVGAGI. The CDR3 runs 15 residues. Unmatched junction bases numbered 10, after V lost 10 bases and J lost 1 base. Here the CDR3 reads CATSRLAPSYNEQFF. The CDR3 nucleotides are TGTGCCACCTCCAGACTAGCCCCTTCCTACAATGAGCAGTTCTTC.

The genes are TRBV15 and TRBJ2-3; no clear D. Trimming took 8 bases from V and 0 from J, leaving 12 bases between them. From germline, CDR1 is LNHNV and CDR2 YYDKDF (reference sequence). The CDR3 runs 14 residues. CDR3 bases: TGTGCCACCTTTGACGGGTCTAGCACAGATACGCAGTATTTT. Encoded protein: CATFDGSSTDTQYF.

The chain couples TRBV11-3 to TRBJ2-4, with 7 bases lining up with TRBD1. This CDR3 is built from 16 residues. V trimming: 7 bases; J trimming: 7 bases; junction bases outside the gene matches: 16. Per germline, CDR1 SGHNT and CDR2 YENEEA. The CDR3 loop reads CASTETIDRVRNIQYF. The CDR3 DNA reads TGTGCCAGCACCGAAACTATTGACAGGGTACGGAACATTCAGTACTTC.

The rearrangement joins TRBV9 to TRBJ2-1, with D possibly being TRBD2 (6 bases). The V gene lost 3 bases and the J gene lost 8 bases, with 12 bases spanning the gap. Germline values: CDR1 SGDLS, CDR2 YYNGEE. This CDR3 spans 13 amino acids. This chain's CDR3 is CASSAGLSDEQFF. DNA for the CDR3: TGTGCCAGCAGCGCGGGACTTTCCGATGAGCAGTTCTTC. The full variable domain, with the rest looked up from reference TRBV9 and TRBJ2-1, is DSGVTQTPKHLITATGQRVTLRCSPRSGDLSVYWYQQSLDQGLQFLIQYYNGEERAKGNILERFSAQQFPDLHSELNLSSLELGDSALYFCASSAGLSDEQFFGPGTRLTVL.

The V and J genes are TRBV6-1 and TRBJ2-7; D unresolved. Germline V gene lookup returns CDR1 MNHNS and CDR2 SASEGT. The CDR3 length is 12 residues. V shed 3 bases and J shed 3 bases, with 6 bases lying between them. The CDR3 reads CASSDPNYEQYF. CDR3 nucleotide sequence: TGTGCCAGCAGTGATCCCAACTACGAGCAGTACTTC.

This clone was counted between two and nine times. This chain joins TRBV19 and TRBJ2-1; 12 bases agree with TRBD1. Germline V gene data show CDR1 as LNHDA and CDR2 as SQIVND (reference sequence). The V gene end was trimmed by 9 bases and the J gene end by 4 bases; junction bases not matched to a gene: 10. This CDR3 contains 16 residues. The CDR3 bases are TGTGCCAGCGGGACAGGGGGCGTTACTAATTACAATGAGCAGTTCTTC. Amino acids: CASGTGGVTNYNEQFF.

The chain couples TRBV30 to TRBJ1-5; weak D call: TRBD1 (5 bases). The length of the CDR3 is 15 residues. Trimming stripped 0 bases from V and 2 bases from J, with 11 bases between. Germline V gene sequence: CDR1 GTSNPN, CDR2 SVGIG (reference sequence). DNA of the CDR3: TGTGCCTGGAGTGTCGGGGGATTCGGCAATCAGCCCCAGCATTTT. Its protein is CAWSVGGFGNQPQHF.

The DNA for the CDR3 is TGTGCCAGCAGTGAAATAAGGGGAGGTCAGCCCCAGCATTTT. Its translation is CASSEIRGGQPQHF. V and J are TRBV6-1 and TRBJ1-5; tentative D call: TRBD1 (5 bases). CDR3 size: 14 residues. The germline V gene has CDR1 MNHNS and CDR2 SASEGT. Trimming took off 2 bases at V and 6 bases at J, with 11 bases between the two ends.

In DNA form, the CDR3 reads TGCGCCAGCAGCTTAAGCGCCGGGACAGGGGGTGAAGCTTTCTTT. It codes for CASSLSAGTGGEAFF. This sequence joins TRBV5-1 and TRBJ1-1; 11 bases line up with TRBD1. This CDR3 is 15 amino acids long. CDR1 and CDR2 (germline): SGHRS, YFSETQ. V gave up 2 bases and J gave up 7 bases; unmatched junction bases: 7.

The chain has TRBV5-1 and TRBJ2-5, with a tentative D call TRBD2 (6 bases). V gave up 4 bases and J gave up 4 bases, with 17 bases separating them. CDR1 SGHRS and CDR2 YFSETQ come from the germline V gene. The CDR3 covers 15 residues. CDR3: CASSPGGPSGETQYF. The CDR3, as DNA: TGCGCCAGCAGCCCAGGAGGGCCCTCTGGAGAGACCCAGTACTTC.

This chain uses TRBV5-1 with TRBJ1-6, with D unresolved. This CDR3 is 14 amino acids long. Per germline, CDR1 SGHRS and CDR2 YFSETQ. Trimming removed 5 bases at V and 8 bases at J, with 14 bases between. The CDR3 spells CASRGWRADSPLHF. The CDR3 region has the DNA TGCGCCAGCAGAGGGTGGAGGGCGGATTCACCCCTCCACTTT.

The CDR3 protein is CASSPRTGLQPQHF. The CDR3 DNA reads TGTGCCAGCAGCCCCCGGACAGGGTTACAGCCCCAGCATTTT. This chain joins TRBV3-1 (or the pseudogene TRBV3-2) and TRBJ1-5; 8 positions agree with TRBD1. The V segment lost 4 bases and the J segment 7 bases; nucleotides outside the gene matches: 6. Germline V gene lookup returns CDR1 LGHDT and CDR2 YNNKEL (reference sequence). The CDR3 totals 14 residues.

CDR3 region: CASSYSSRTGGDGYTF. As DNA, the CDR3 is TGTGCCAGCAGTTACTCGAGTCGGACAGGGGGCGATGGCTACACCTTC. The chain links TRBV6-5 to TRBJ1-2; 11 bases line up with TRBD1. Germline V CDR1 and CDR2: MNHEY, SVGAGI. Unmatched junction bases numbered 6, after V lost 0 bases and J lost 6 bases. The CDR3 loop spans 16 amino acids.

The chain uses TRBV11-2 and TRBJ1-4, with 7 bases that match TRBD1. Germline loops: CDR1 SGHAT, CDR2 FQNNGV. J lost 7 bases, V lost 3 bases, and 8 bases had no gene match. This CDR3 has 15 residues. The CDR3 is CASSFTRGSGEKLFF. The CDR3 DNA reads TGTGCCAGCAGCTTCACCAGGGGGAGCGGTGAAAAACTGTTTTTT.

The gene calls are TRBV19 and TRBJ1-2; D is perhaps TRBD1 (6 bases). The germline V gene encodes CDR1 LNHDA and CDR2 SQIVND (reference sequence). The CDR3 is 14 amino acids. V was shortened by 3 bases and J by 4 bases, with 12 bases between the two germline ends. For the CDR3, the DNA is TGTGCCAGTAGTATGAACGGGACACCCTATGGCTACACCTTC. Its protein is CASSMNGTPYGYTF.

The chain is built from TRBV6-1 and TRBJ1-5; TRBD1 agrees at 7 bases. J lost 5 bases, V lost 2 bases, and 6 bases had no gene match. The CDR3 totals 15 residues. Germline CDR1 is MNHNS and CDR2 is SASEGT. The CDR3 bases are TGTGCCAGCAGTGAATTTCGCGACAGGGATCAGCCCCAGCATTTT. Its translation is CASSEFRDRDQPQHF.

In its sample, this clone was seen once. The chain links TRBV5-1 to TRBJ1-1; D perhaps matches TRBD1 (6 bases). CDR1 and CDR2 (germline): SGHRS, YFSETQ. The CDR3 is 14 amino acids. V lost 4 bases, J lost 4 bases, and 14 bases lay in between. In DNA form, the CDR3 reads TGCGCCAGCAGCCCGACCGCAGGGGCCACTGAAGCTTTCTTT. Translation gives CASSPTAGATEAFF. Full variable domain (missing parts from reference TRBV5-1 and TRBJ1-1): KAGVTQTPRYLIKTRGQQVTLSCSPISGHRSVSWYQQTPGQGLQFLFEYFSETQRNKGNFPGRFSGRQFSNSRSEMNVSTLELGDSALYLCASSPTAGATEAFFGQGTRLTVV.